This T cell receptor (beta chain) was sequenced in a study of human T cells and chemical hapten exposure. The overall study: Slight volume differences across pooled libraries mainly accounted for varying per-sample TCR yields.

In TCRdb, the RACE reads were re-called with MiXCR into one record per CDR3 protein. Of 75,000 to 95,000 distinct CDR3 sequences listed, approximately 9.9% are singletons. Stated time point: patch test 2, 6 weeks after DPC sensitization. Treatment in this sample: therapeutic diphenylcyclopropenone sensitization with weekly scalp DPC. This clonotype has a handful of counts. The sequence came from a man aged 35-49 years with alopecia areata. Some clones in this sample may be carry-over from other donors' samples. The sample in question was whole blood, obtained in connection with sensitization to the hapten diphenylcyclopropenone (DPC).

The CDR3, as DNA: TGTGCCAGCGTCCTCACGGGGGCGCAGATTAATGAGCAGTTCTTC. Its translation: CASVLTGAQINEQFF. This chain uses TRBV6-2 or TRBV6-3 with TRBJ2-1; possibly TRBD1 or TRBD2 for D (6 bases each). CDR1 is MNHEY and CDR2 is SVGEGT in the germline V gene. The CDR3 runs 15 residues. The V end was cut by 8 bases, the J end by 7 bases, with 21 bases between.